This TCR beta chain was observed in a study of vaccination and CD4 T cells after COVID-19. Oncomine TCR Beta short-read sequencing was applied to DNA from cultured CD4+ T cells. Each CDR3 protein is one row after TCRdb ran MiXCR on the PCR reads. Here the sample spans over 8,500 distinct CDR3 sequences, over 65% being singletons. This clonotype was counted a few times. What it recognizes is unknown. Treatment meaning: approximately 11-day PBMC culture with coronavirus spike peptide pools or control peptides (ViraFEST assay). The TCR originated in a human donor who had recovered from COVID-19. The source material was CD4+ T cells from blood, cultured in vitro.

The CDR3 loop reads CASSPRPRTGNEQFF. CDR3 DNA: TGTGCCAGCAGCCCCCGGCCCCGAACCGGTAATGAGCAGTTCTTC. The chain uses TRBV7-9 and TRBJ2-1; unclear D gene. From germline, CDR1 is SEHNR and CDR2 FQNEAQ (reference sequence). The V end was cut by 5 bases, the J end by 7 bases, with 18 bases between. There are 15 residues in the CDR3.